This T cell receptor (beta chain) comes out of a study of T cells in narcolepsy. Study conclusions and caveats: Reportedly, autoreactive clonotypes were serially detected in patients' blood but not controls'. HCRT-specific and TRIB2-specific autoreactive clonotypes appeared among same-patient CSF and blood CD4+ clonotypes.

The data were produced by immunoSEQ multiplex PCR, yet TCRdb's version contains in-frame clones alone and is incomplete. The sample holds more than 20,000 clones, 92% seen once. As for this clone: Its antigen is as yet unknown.

The V gene's germline CDR1 is WSHSY and CDR2 SAAADI. V was cut by 8 bases and J by 0 bases, with 8 bases left in between. This CDR3 contains 12 residues. Sequencing input: CD45RA- memory CD4+ T cells from PBMCs. The origin of this receptor is a human donor with narcolepsy. This chain connects TRBV10-2 to TRBJ2-7, with a tentative D call TRBD1 (5 bases). Here the CDR3 reads CASQGSSYEQYF. CDR3 coding DNA: TGCGCCAGCCAGGGTTCCTCCTACGAGCAGTACTTC.